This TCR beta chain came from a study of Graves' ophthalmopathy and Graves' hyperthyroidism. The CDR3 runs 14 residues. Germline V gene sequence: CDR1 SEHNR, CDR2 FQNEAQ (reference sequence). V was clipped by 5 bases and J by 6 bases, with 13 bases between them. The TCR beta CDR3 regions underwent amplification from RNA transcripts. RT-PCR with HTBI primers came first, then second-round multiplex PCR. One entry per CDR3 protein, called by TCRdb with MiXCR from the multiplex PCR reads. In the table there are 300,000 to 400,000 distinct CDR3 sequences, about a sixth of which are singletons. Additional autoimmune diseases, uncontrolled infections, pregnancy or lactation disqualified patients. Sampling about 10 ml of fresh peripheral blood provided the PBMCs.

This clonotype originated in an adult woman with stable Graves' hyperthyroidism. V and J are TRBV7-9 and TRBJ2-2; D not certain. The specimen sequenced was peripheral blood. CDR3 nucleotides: TGTGCCAGCAGCCGTATGGATGCGGCCGGGGAGCTGTTTTTT. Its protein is CASSRMDAAGELFF.